Sequencing of this TCR beta chain was carried out in a study of shared clonotypes between healthy human individuals. TCRdb keeps only in-frame clones here, not all; method: immunoSEQ multiplex PCR. The sample shows some 1.5 million clones, 95% to 99% of them seen only once. V was clipped by 4 bases and J by 6 bases, with 14 bases between them. The CDR3 length is 14 residues. In germline, CDR1 is MDHEN, CDR2 SYDVKM. The TCR sequence derives from a man younger than 45 in good health. The chain combines TRBV28 with TRBJ2-3; either TRBD1 or TRBD2 may fit D (6 bases each). Source material: naive CD4+ T cells sorted from blood. The subset is: CD45RA+ positively selected. The CDR3 sequence is CASSSSGAGDTQYF. CDR3 coding DNA: TGTGCCAGCAGTTCCTCGGGGGCGGGCGATACGCAGTATTTT.